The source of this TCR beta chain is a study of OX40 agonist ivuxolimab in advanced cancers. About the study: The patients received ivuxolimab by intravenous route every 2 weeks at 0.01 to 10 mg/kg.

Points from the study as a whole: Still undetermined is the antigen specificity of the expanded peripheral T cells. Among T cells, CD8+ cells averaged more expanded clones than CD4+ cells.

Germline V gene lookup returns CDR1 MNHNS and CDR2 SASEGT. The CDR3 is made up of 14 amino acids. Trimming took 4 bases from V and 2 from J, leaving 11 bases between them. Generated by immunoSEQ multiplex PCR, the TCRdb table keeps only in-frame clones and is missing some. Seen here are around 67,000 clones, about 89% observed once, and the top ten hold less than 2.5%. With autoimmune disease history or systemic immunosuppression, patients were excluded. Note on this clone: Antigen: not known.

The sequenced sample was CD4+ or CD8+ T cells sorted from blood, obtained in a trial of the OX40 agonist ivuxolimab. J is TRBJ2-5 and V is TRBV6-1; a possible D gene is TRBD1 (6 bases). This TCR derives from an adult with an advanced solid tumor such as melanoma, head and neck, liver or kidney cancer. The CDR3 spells CASSVLGQQETQYF. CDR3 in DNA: TGTGCCAGCAGTGTACTAGGACAGCAAGAGACCCAGTACTTC.